A single sample gave rise to the 25 T cell receptor beta chains below, sequenced in a study of blood T cell repertoires in COVID-19. Assay used: immunoSEQ multiplex PCR; TCRdb lists only in-frame clones, some missing. The sample has fewer than 70,000 clones, around 76% seen once. The sample consisted of peripheral blood. The source is a human donor in a cohort sampled during active COVID-19.

This chain's CDR3 is CASSETYSGAPYEQYF. CDR3 sequence (DNA): TGCGCCAGCAGTGAGACATACAGCGGGGCCCCCTACGAGCAGTACTTC. The chain joins TRBV10-1 to TRBJ2-7; 7 bases agree with TRBD2. The germline V gene has CDR1 WNHNN and CDR2 SYGVQD (reference sequence). V lost 2 bases to trimming and J lost 2 bases; unmatched junction nucleotides: 9. There are 16 residues in the CDR3.

The V call is TRBV19, the J call TRBJ2-7, with 7 bases that match TRBD1. Germline CDR1 reads LNHDA; CDR2 reads SQIVND (reference sequence). The CDR3 consists of 14 residues. With V trimmed by 5 bases and J by 0 bases, 4 bases remained unmatched. CDR3 bases: TGTGCCAGTAGTGTCCGACAGGGCTCCTACGAGCAGTACTTC. Its protein is CASSVRQGSYEQYF.

This chain links TRBV10-3 with TRBJ2-7; TRBD2 aligns across 9 bases. The junction had 11 bases not matched to a gene; V was cut back by 6 bases and J by 5 bases. Germline CDR1 is ENHRY and CDR2 is SYGVKD. CDR3 length: 15 residues. This CDR3 is CAISLAGGPFHEQYF. DNA for the CDR3: TGTGCCATCAGCCTGGCGGGAGGGCCTTTCCACGAGCAGTACTTC.

The rearrangement uses TRBV7-8 and TRBJ1-2, with TRBD1 matching 8 bases. V shed 1 base and J 7 bases; nucleotides not matched to a gene: 5. The germline gives CDR1 SGHVS, CDR2 FQNEAQ. The CDR3 consists of 14 residues. Here the CDR3 reads CASSLVTGAGGYTF. The DNA for the CDR3 is TGTGCCAGCAGCTTAGTGACAGGGGCAGGTGGCTACACCTTC.

CDR3 residues: CASSSGRGRVSYEQYF. Written as DNA, the CDR3 is TGTGCCAGCAGCTCCGGGAGGGGCAGGGTCTCCTACGAGCAGTACTTC. The V gene is TRBV11-2, the J gene TRBJ2-7; 8 bases are a match to TRBD2. Germline trimming cut 4 bases from V and 0 bases from J; bases unmatched to any gene: 8. The CDR3 has 16 residues. Germline assignment: CDR1 SGHAT and CDR2 FQNNGV. Full variable domain (rest looked up from reference TRBV11-2 and TRBJ2-7): EAGVAQSPRYKIIEKRQSVAFWCNPISGHATLYWYQQILGQGPKLLIQFQNNGVVDDSQLPKDRFSAERLKGVDSTLKIQPAKLEDSAVYLCASSSGRGRVSYEQYFGPGTRLTVT.

The rearrangement links TRBV9 to TRBJ2-6; 7 nucleotides align to TRBD1. CDR1 is SGDLS, CDR2 YYNGEE, per germline. Trimming took 1 base from V and 4 from J; bases not matched to a gene: 17. The CDR3 has 20 residues. The CDR3 here is CASSVLIRTGSWLGANVLTF. The CDR3 coding sequence is TGTGCCAGCAGCGTACTAATCCGGACAGGTTCCTGGTTGGGGGCCAACGTCCTGACTTTC.

The chain uses TRBV28 and TRBJ1-6; 8 positions match TRBD1. V lost 3 bases and J lost 2; bases outside the gene matches: 0. CDR1 and CDR2 (germline): MDHEN, SYDVKM. The CDR3 has 15 residues. The DNA of the CDR3 is TGTGCCAGCAGTTTGGGACAGGCCTATAATTCACCCCTCCACTTT. Protein sequence: CASSLGQAYNSPLHF.

The chain carries TRBV7-8 and TRBJ1-3; D remains unclear. The CDR3 extends over 17 amino acids. Germline V lookup: CDR1 SGHVS, CDR2 FQNEAQ. V was shortened by 2 bases and J by 0 bases, with 14 bases between the two germline ends. The CDR3, as DNA: TGTGCCAGCAGCTTAAACGCTGAAGCCTTCTCTGGAAACACCATATATTTT. This sequence encodes CASSLNAEAFSGNTIYF.

The chain uses TRBV27 and TRBJ1-1; D may be TRBD1 (6 bases). V dropped 0 bases and J dropped 5 bases, with 13 bases sitting between them. Germline V gene lookup returns CDR1 MNHEY and CDR2 SMNVEV (reference sequence). CDR3 length: 15 amino acids. The CDR3 region is CASSLSGGARTEAFF. The CDR3 DNA reads as TGTGCCAGCAGTTTATCAGGGGGGGCCCGGACTGAAGCTTTCTTT.

This chain connects TRBV11-2 to TRBJ2-1; 9 nucleotides agree with TRBD2. This CDR3 spans 15 amino acids. J was trimmed by 5 bases and V by 5 bases; bases with no gene match: 7. Germline CDR1 and CDR2: SGHAT and FQNNGV. The CDR3 here is CASSQTSGLNNEQFF. CDR3 nucleotide sequence: TGTGCCAGCAGCCAGACTAGCGGATTAAACAATGAGCAGTTCTTC. The full variable domain, its missing parts supplied by reference TRBV11-2 and TRBJ2-1, is EAGVAQSPRYKIIEKRQSVAFWCNPISGHATLYWYQQILGQGPKLLIQFQNNGVVDDSQLPKDRFSAERLKGVDSTLKIQPAKLEDSAVYLCASSQTSGLNNEQFFGPGTRLTVL.

This chain joins TRBV10-2 and TRBJ2-6; 7 nucleotides align to TRBD2. Germline loops: CDR1 WSHSY, CDR2 SAAADI. The CDR3 totals 18 residues. J gave up 0 bases and V 4 bases, and 9 bases lay outside the gene matches. CDR3 loop: CASSGVAGVRSGANVLTF. The CDR3 region has the DNA TGCGCCAGCAGTGGGGTGGCGGGGGTGCGCTCTGGGGCCAACGTCCTGACTTTC.

The chain employs TRBV25-1 and TRBJ2-7, with D perhaps matching TRBD1 (5 bases). Germline V gives CDR1 MGHDK, CDR2 SYGVNS. CDR3 length: 13 amino acids. Trimming removed 10 bases at V and 1 base at J, with 14 bases between. CDR3 sequence reads: CATQGPLSYEQYF. The CDR3 DNA reads TGTGCCACCCAGGGCCCTTTATCCTACGAGCAGTACTTC.

The gene calls are TRBV19 and TRBJ1-4, with D unresolved. Per germline, CDR1 LNHDA and CDR2 SQIVND (reference sequence). Trimming cost V 1 base and J 8 bases, with 8 bases left between them. The CDR3 loop spans 13 amino acids. CDR3 nucleotide sequence: TGTGCCAGTAGTATAGGGGAGAGGGAAAAACTGTTTTTT. This codes for CASSIGEREKLFF.

This clone was seen more than once but under ten times. The chain has TRBV7-9 and TRBJ2-7; TRBD2 aligns across 7 bases. There are 14 residues in the CDR3. Germline CDR1 is SEHNR and CDR2 is FQNEAQ (reference sequence). V trimming: 0 bases; J trimming: 5 bases; junction bases outside the gene matches: 4. CDR3 in amino acids: CASSLAGGPDEQYF. DNA of the CDR3: TGTGCCAGCAGCTTAGCGGGAGGGCCCGACGAGCAGTACTTC. Full variable domain (outside the CDR3, taken from reference TRBV7-9 and TRBJ2-7): DTGVSQNPRHKITKRGQNVTFRCDPISEHNRLYWYRQTLGQGPEFLTYFQNEAQLEKSRLLSDRFSAERPKGSFSTLEIQRTEQGDSAMYLCASSLAGGPDEQYFGPGTRLTVT.

This chain connects TRBV9 to TRBJ2-1; tentatively, D is TRBD2 (6 bases). Germline CDR1 SGDLS, CDR2 YYNGEE. V was pared by 7 bases and J by 4 bases, with 12 bases between. The CDR3 sequence is 13 residues long. DNA of the CDR3: TGTGCCAGCCCGGGAGCGGGTTACAATGAGCAGTTCTTC. Translated: CASPGAGYNEQFF.

Only one count was recorded for this clone. The chain carries TRBV5-1 and TRBJ2-7; 8 bases are shared with TRBD1. V trimming: 0 bases; J trimming: 3 bases; junction bases outside the gene matches: 5. The germline CDR1 and CDR2 sequences are SGHRS and YFSETQ. The length of the CDR3 is 15 residues. The CDR3 bases are TGCGCCAGCAGCTTGGCCCAGGGGGCGAACTACGAGCAGTACTTC. It is translated as CASSLAQGANYEQYF.

This clone was seen a few times. This chain uses TRBV29-1 with TRBJ2-1; TRBD2 matches at 8 bases. Germline lookup yields CDR1 SQVTM and CDR2 ANQGSEA. Trimming cost V 1 base and J 3 bases; bases outside gene matches: 2. This CDR3 contains 14 residues. DNA for the CDR3: TGCAGCGTTGAAGGTAGCGGGGACTACAATGAGCAGTTCTTC. It yields the protein CSVEGSGDYNEQFF.

The chain recombines TRBV3-1 (or the pseudogene TRBV3-2) with TRBJ2-7, with 7 bases fitting TRBD1. Germline V CDR1 and CDR2: LGHDT, YNNKEL (reference sequence). The trim removed 4 bases at V and 0 bases at J, leaving 9 bases unmatched. The CDR3 is 16 residues long. For the CDR3, the DNA is TGTGCCAGCAGCCCGACCGAAGGGGGCTCCTCCTACGAGCAGTACTTC. Residues: CASSPTEGGSSYEQYF.

This chain joins TRBV19 and TRBJ2-6; 10 positions agree with TRBD1. This CDR3 contains 16 residues. J gave up 0 bases and V 8 bases, and 4 bases lay outside the gene matches. Germline V gene sequence: CDR1 LNHDA, CDR2 SQIVND (reference sequence). This chain's CDR3 is CASGTGVLSGANVLTF. The DNA for the CDR3 is TGTGCCAGTGGGACAGGGGTCCTCTCTGGGGCCAACGTCCTGACTTTC.

The chain couples TRBV6-2 or TRBV6-3 to TRBJ1-1; D might be TRBD1 (6 bases). Germline CDR1 and CDR2: MNHEY and SVGEGT. The V gene lost 4 bases and the J gene lost 6 bases, with 15 bases spanning the gap. This CDR3 spans 14 amino acids. CDR3 amino acids: CASSWGNRASEAFF. The CDR3 DNA is TGTGCCAGCAGTTGGGGAAACAGGGCCTCTGAAGCTTTCTTT.

The genes are TRBV10-2 and TRBJ1-6; D unclear. Germline values: CDR1 WSHSY, CDR2 SAAADI. The V gene lost 6 bases and the J gene lost 0 bases, with 6 bases spanning the gap. The length of the CDR3 is 14 residues. As DNA, the CDR3 is TGCGCCAGCAGCCGGGACTCCTATAATTCACCCCTCCACTTT. Protein: CASSRDSYNSPLHF.

The V gene is TRBV7-2, the J gene TRBJ2-7, with 7 bases identical to TRBD2. This CDR3 contains 14 residues. Germline-derived CDR1 and CDR2 are SGHTA and FQGNSA. Trimming removed 3 bases from V and 0 bases from J; junction bases left unmatched: 2. In nucleotides, the CDR3 is TGTGCCAGCAGCTTGGAGCGGGGCTCCTACGAGCAGTACTTC. Translated: CASSLERGSYEQYF. Full variable domain (missing parts from reference TRBV7-2 and TRBJ2-7): GAGVSQSPSNKVTEKGKDVELRCDPISGHTALYWYRQSLGQGLEFLIYFQGNSAPDKSGLPSDRFSAERTGGSVSTLTIQRTQQEDSAVYLCASSLERGSYEQYFGPGTRLTVT.

This chain connects TRBV11-3 to TRBJ1-3, with D possibly matching TRBD1 (5 bases). The CDR3 runs to 13 residues. Germline CDR1 and CDR2: SGHNT and YENEEA. Trimming removed 5 bases from V and 0 bases from J, with 5 bases in between. The CDR3 loop reads CASSDSSGNTIYF. The CDR3 coding sequence is TGTGCCAGCAGCGACAGCTCTGGAAACACCATATATTTT.

The rearrangement joins TRBV27 to TRBJ2-1; weak D call: TRBD1 (6 bases). The CDR3 loop spans 16 amino acids. Germline loops: CDR1 MNHEY, CDR2 SMNVEV (reference sequence). Trimming pared 2 bases from V and 6 bases from J, leaving 17 bases between. CDR3 sequence (DNA): TGTGCCAGCAGTTTAATTGGCAGGGGCTTGGGCAATGAGCAGTTCTTC. Its protein is CASSLIGRGLGNEQFF.

The chain combines TRBV27 with TRBJ1-6; a weak D match, TRBD1 (6 bases). CDR1 is MNHEY and CDR2 is SMNVEV in the germline V gene (reference sequence). The CDR3 covers 14 residues. V lost 5 bases and J lost 4, with 9 bases in between. Here the CDR3 DNA reads TGTGCCAGCAGTAGGGGGGGTTATAATTCACCCCTCCACTTT. Translated: CASSRGGYNSPLHF.